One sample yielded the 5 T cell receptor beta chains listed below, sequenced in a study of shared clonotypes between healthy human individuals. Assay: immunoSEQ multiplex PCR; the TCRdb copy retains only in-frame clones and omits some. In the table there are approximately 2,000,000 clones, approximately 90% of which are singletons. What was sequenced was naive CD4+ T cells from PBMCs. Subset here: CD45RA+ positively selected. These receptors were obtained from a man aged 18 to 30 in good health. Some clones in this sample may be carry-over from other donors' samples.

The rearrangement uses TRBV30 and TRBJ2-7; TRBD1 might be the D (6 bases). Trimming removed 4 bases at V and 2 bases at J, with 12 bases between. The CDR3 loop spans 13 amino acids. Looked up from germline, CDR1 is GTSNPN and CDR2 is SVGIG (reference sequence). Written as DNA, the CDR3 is TGTGCCTGGACAAGGACAGTAACCTACGAGCAGTACTTC. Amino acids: CAWTRTVTYEQYF.

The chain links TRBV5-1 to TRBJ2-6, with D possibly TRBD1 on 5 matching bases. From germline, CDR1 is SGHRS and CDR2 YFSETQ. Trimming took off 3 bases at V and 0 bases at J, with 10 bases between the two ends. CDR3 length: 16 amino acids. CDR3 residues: CASSSYRSSGANVLTF. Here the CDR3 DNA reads TGCGCCAGCAGCTCCTACAGGAGCTCTGGGGCCAACGTCCTGACTTTC.

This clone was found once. This CDR3 reads CSVGRGFADTQYF. The CDR3 region has the DNA TGCAGCGTTGGACGGGGGTTTGCAGATACGCAGTATTTT. The chain is built from TRBV29-1 and TRBJ2-3, with TRBD2 as a possible D gene (6 bases). CDR3 length: 13 amino acids. Deletions cut 4 bases from V and 4 bases from J, with 12 bases between. CDR1 is SQVTM and CDR2 is ANQGSEA in the germline V gene.

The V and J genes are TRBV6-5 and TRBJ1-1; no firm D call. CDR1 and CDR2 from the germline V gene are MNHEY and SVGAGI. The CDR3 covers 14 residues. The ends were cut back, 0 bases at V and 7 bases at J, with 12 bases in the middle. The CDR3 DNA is TGTGCCAGCAGTTACTCCGGACCTCGAAGTGAAGCTTTCTTT. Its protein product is CASSYSGPRSEAFF.

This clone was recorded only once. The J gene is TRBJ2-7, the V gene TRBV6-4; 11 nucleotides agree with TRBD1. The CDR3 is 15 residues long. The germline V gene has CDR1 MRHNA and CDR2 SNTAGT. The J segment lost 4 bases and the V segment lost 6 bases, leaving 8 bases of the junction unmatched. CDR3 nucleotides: TGTGCCAGCAGCGTTAGGACAGGGGGCAGGTACGAGCAGTACTTC. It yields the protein CASSVRTGGRYEQYF.